This T cell receptor beta chain was sequenced during a study of T cell changes during pregnancy in multiple sclerosis. The protocol was immunoSEQ multiplex PCR, while the TCRdb copy is restricted to in-frame clones and leaves out a portion. The data contain just under 100,000 clones, 85% to 95% of them singletons. The ends lost 0 bases at V and 4 bases at J; junction bases unmatched: 8. The CDR3 loop spans 17 amino acids. Germline CDR1 and CDR2: SGHAT and FQNNGV. The sample consisted of peripheral blood, taken after pregnancy. This clonotype originated in a female donor with multiple sclerosis, enrolled in a pregnancy study. The chain combines TRBV11-2 with TRBJ2-2, with 7 bases fitting TRBD1. The CDR3 coding sequence is TGTGCCAGCAGCTTAGACGCGGCAGGGGGTCTCACCGGGGAGCTGTTTTTT. Translation gives CASSLDAAGGLTGELFF.